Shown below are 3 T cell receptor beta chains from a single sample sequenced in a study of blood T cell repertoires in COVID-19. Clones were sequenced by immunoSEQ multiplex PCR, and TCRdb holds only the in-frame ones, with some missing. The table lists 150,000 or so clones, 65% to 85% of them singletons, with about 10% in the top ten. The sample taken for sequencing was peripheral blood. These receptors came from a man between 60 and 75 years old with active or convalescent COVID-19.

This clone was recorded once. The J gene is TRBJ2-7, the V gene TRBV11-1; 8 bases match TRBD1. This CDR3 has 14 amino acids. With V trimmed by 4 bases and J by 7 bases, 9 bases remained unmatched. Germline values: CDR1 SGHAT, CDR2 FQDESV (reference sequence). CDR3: CASSSPTGVGEQYF. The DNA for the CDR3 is TGTGCCAGCAGCTCACCGACAGGGGTCGGGGAGCAGTACTTC.

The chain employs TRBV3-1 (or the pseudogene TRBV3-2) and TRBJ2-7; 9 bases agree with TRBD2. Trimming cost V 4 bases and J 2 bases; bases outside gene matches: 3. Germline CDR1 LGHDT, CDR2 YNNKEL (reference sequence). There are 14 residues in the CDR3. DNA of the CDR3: TGTGCCAGCAGCCCTAGCGGGGACGCCTACGAGCAGTACTTC. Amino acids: CASSPSGDAYEQYF.

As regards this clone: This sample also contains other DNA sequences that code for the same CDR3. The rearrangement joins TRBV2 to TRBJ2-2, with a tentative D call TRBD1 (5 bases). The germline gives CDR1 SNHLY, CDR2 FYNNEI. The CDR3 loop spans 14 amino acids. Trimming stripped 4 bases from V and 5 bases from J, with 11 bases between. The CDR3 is CASSGLAGTGELFF. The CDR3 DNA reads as TGTGCCAGCAGTGGACTGGCAGGGACCGGGGAGCTGTTTTTT. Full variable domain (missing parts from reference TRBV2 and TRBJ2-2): EPEVTQTPSHQVTQMGQEVILRCVPISNHLYFYWYRQILGQKVEFLVSFYNNEISEKSEIFDDQFSVERPDGSNFTLKIRSTKLEDSAMYFCASSGLAGTGELFFGEGSRLTVL.